The 12 T cell receptor beta chains reported below all come from one sample, sequenced in a study of cytomegalovirus exposure and HLA in healthy donors. Use of 60 Vbeta and 13 Jbeta primers characterized the PCR. The assay was immunoSEQ multiplex PCR, and TCRdb's table has in-frame clones only and misses some. The sample has about 31,000 clones, roughly 60% seen once. Material: PBMCs. The receptor source for this set is a man aged 50 or older in good health and CMV-seropositive.

The V call is TRBV9, the J call TRBJ2-2, with 8 nucleotides matching TRBD2. The CDR3 is made up of 16 amino acids. J lost 4 bases, V lost 9 bases, and 14 bases had no gene match. The V gene's germline CDR1 is SGDLS and CDR2 YYNGEE. CDR3 in DNA: TGTGCCACCTCACCCCGGGCTAGCGGGTTCACCGGGGAGCTGTTTTTT. Protein product: CATSPRASGFTGELFF.

This clone was seen only a few times. The rearrangement uses TRBV28 and TRBJ1-4; 7 bases align to TRBD1. The junction had 5 bases not matched to a gene; V was cut back by 4 bases and J by 0 bases. Germline V gives CDR1 MDHEN, CDR2 SYDVKM. The length of the CDR3 is 16 residues. The CDR3 loop is CASSSSGTATNEKLFF. In DNA form, the CDR3 reads TGTGCCAGCAGTTCTTCCGGGACAGCAACTAATGAAAAACTGTTTTTT.

The chain uses TRBV7-6 and TRBJ2-5; TRBD2 might be the D (6 bases). Trimming took off 5 bases at V and 7 bases at J, with 14 bases between the two ends. This CDR3 is built from 13 residues. Per germline, CDR1 SGHVS and CDR2 FNYEAQ. The chain's CDR3 is CASSQGLEGTQYF. Written as DNA, the CDR3 is TGTGCCAGCAGCCAGGGACTTGAGGGGACCCAGTACTTC.

In nucleotides, the CDR3 is TGCGCCAGCAGCTTGGACTATGAGCAGTTCTTC. This translates into CASSLDYEQFF. This rearrangement joins TRBV5-1 to TRBJ2-1, with D hard to call. The ends were cut back, 0 bases at V and 8 bases at J, with 3 bases in the middle. This CDR3 has 11 amino acids. In germline, CDR1 is SGHRS, CDR2 YFSETQ.

This clone was found a few times. The rearrangement joins TRBV4-2 to TRBJ2-5; 10 bases line up with TRBD2. The V segment lost 0 bases and the J segment 1 base; nucleotides outside the gene matches: 2. Germline V gene data show CDR1 as LGHNA and CDR2 as YNFKEQ. The CDR3 is 16 residues long. The CDR3 nucleotides read TGTGCCAGCAGCCAAGAAAGGACTAGCGGCCAAGAGACCCAGTACTTC. Encoded protein: CASSQERTSGQETQYF.

The chain employs TRBV2 and TRBJ2-7; no clear D. Between the trimmed V and J ends, which lost 2 bases and 1 base, there was a span of 12 bases. The CDR3 has 15 amino acids. Germline-derived CDR1 and CDR2 are SNHLY and FYNNEI. The CDR3 sequence is CASSEWAELSYEQYF. The CDR3 DNA sequence: TGTGCCAGCAGTGAATGGGCCGAGCTATCCTACGAGCAGTACTTC.

This chain connects TRBV28 to TRBJ1-5, with D unclear. The CDR3 length is 15 residues. Trimming removed 2 bases at V and 5 bases at J, with 13 bases between. The germline V gene encodes CDR1 MDHEN and CDR2 SYDVKM. In DNA form, the CDR3 reads TGTGCCAGCAGTTTAGGCGGGGAGTGGTATCAGCCCCAGCATTTT. Amino acid sequence: CASSLGGEWYQPQHF.

V is TRBV4-3 and J is TRBJ2-5, with D uncertain. The CDR3 has 13 residues. The germline gives CDR1 LGHNA, CDR2 YSLEER. Trimming took 0 bases from V and 3 from J, leaving 5 bases between them. The DNA of the CDR3 is TGCGCCAGCAGCCAAGATCCGGAAGAGACCCAGTACTTC. Its protein is CASSQDPEETQYF.

This clone has just a few counts. The J gene is TRBJ1-4, the V gene TRBV28, with D possibly being TRBD1 (6 bases). Germline V gives CDR1 MDHEN, CDR2 SYDVKM. V lost 5 bases to trimming and J lost 0 bases, with 13 bases between them. CDR3 size: 16 residues. The CDR3, as DNA: TGTGCCAGCAGTCCGGACAGCTCCGCAACTAATGAAAAACTGTTTTTT. Its translation: CASSPDSSATNEKLFF.

This rearrangement joins TRBV7-8 to TRBJ2-2, with 12 nucleotides matching TRBD2. CDR1 and CDR2 from the germline V gene are SGHVS and FQNEAQ. J gave up 4 bases and V 5 bases, and 8 bases lay outside the gene matches. The CDR3 totals 17 residues. CDR3 amino acids: CASSTSSGRAGTGELFF. Here the CDR3 DNA reads TGTGCCAGCAGCACCTCTAGCGGGAGGGCCGGCACCGGGGAGCTGTTTTTT.

This clone was detected only a few times. The chain recombines TRBV19 with TRBJ1-4; weak D call: TRBD1 (5 bases). CDR3 length: 14 amino acids. Germline V gives CDR1 LNHDA, CDR2 SQIVND (reference sequence). V shed 7 bases and J shed 0 bases, with 9 bases lying between them. CDR3 nucleotide sequence: TGTGCCAGTAACGAACAGGCAACTAATGAAAAACTGTTTTTT. Translated: CASNEQATNEKLFF. The variable domain in full, with the rest retrieved from reference TRBV19 and TRBJ1-4, is DGGITQSPKYLFRKEGQNVTLSCEQNLNHDAMYWYRQDPGQGLRLIYYSQIVNDFQKGDIAEGYSVSREKKESFPLTVTSAQKNPTAFYLCASNEQATNEKLFFGSGTQLSVL.

The chain is built from TRBV7-9 and TRBJ2-7; tentatively, D is TRBD1 (6 bases). Germline CDR1 reads SEHNR; CDR2 reads FQNEAQ (reference sequence). The CDR3 runs to 14 residues. The V end was cut by 1 base, the J end by 5 bases, with 12 bases between. The CDR3 loop is CASSLVQGLNEQYF. In nucleotides, the CDR3 is TGTGCCAGCAGCTTAGTACAGGGATTGAACGAGCAGTACTTC. Full variable domain (rest looked up from reference TRBV7-9 and TRBJ2-7): DTGVSQNPRHKITKRGQNVTFRCDPISEHNRLYWYRQTLGQGPEFLTYFQNEAQLEKSRLLSDRFSAERPKGSFSTLEIQRTEQGDSAMYLCASSLVQGLNEQYFGPGTRLTVT.